This T cell receptor beta chain comes out of a study of identical twins. The CDR3 length is 14 residues. In germline, CDR1 is SGHAT, CDR2 FQNNGV. V was cut by 4 bases and J by 3 bases, with 9 bases left in between. MiXCR, run by TCRdb on the 5' RACE reads, gives a single entry per CDR3 protein. The sample lists approximately 500,000 distinct CDR3 sequences; 13% to 15% were seen once. This same sample was also taken into another study, of yellow fever vaccine responses in identical twins.

This TCR derives from a woman between 18 and 29 years old in good health. The chain uses TRBV11-2 and TRBJ1-4; D perhaps matches TRBD1 (5 bases). Input material: CD4+ T cells sorted from blood. Here the CDR3 reads CASSSGPSNEKLFF. Here the CDR3 DNA reads TGTGCCAGCAGCTCGGGGCCATCTAATGAAAAACTGTTTTTT. The full variable domain, rest sourced from reference TRBV11-2 and TRBJ1-4, is EAGVAQSPRYKIIEKRQSVAFWCNPISGHATLYWYQQILGQGPKLLIQFQNNGVVDDSQLPKDRFSAERLKGVDSTLKIQPAKLEDSAVYLCASSSGPSNEKLFFGSGTQLSVL.